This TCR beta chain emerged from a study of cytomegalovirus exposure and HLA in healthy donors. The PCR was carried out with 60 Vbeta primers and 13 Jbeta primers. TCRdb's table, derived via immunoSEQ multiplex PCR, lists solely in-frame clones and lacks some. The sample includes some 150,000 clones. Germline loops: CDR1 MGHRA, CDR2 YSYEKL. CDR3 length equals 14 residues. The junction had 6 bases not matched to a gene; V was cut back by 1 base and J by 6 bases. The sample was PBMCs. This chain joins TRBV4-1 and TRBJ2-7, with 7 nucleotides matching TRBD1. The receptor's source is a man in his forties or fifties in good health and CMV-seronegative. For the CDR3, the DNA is TGCGCCAGCAGCCAAGGCACAGGGGTTAGCGAGCAGTACTTC. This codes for CASSQGTGVSEQYF.